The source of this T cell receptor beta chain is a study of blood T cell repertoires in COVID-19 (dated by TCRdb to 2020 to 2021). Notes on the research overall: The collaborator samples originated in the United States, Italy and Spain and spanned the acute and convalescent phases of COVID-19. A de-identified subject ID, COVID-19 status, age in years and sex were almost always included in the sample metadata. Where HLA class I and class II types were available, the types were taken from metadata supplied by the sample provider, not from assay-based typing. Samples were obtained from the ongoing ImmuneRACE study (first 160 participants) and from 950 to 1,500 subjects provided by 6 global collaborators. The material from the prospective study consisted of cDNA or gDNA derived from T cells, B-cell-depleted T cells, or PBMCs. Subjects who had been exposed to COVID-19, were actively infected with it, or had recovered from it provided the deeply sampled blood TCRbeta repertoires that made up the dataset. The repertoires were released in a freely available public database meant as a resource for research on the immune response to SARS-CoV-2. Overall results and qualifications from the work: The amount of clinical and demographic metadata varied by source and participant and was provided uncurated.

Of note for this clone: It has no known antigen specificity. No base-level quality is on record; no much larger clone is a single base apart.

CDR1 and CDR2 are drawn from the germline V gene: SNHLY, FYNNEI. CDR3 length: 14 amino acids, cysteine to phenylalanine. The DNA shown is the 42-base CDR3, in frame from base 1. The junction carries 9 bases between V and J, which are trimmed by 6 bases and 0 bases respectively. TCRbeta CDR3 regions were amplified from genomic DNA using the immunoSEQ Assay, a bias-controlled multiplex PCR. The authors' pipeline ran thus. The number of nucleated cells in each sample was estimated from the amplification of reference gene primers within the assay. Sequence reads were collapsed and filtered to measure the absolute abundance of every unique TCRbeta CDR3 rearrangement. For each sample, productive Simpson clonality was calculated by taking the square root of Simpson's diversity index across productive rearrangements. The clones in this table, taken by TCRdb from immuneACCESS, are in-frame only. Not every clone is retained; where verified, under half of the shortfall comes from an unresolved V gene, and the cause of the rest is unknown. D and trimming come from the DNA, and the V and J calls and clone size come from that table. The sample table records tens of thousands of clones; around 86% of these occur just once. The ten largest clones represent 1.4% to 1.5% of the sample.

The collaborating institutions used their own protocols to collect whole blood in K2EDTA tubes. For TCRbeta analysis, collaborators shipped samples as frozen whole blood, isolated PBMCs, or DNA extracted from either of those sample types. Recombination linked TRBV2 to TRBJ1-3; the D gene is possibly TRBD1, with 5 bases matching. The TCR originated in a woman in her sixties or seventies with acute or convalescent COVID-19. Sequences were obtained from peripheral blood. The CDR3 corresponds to CASRTGYSGNTIYF. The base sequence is TGTGCCAGCAGAACAGGATACTCTGGAAACACCATATATTTT. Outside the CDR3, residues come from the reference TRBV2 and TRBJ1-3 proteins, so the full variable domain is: EPEVTQTPSHQVTQMGQEVILRCVPISNHLYFYWYRQILGQKVEFLVSFYNNEISEKSEIFDDQFSVERPDGSNFTLKIRSTKLEDSAMYFCASRTGYSGNTIYFGEGSWLTVV.